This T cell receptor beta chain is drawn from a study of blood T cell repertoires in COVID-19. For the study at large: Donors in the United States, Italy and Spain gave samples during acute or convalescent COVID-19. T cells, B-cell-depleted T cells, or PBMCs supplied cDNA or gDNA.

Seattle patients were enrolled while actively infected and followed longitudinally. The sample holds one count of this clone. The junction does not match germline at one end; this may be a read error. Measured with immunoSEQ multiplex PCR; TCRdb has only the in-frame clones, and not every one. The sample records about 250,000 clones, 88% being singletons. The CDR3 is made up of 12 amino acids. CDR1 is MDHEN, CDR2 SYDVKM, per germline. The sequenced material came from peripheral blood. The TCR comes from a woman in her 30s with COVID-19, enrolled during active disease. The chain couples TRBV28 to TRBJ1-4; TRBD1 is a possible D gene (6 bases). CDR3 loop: CASSSPGHHPSF. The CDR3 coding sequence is TGTGCCAGCAGTTCGCCGGGACACCATCCCTCTTTT.